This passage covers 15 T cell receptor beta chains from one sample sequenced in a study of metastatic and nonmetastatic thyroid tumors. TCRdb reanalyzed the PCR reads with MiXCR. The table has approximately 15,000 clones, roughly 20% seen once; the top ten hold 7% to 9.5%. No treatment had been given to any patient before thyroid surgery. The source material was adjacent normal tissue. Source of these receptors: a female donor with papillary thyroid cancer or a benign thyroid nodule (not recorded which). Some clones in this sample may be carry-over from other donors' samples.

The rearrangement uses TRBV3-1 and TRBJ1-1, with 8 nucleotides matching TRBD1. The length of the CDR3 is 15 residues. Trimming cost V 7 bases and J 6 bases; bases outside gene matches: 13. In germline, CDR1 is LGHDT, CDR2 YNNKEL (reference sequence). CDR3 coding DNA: TGTGCCAGCACCCTCAAAGGGGGGGACAGGTCTGAAGCTTTCTTT. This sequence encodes CASTLKGGDRSEAFF.

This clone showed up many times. The chain's CDR3 is CSASGTSGRIVEFF. The CDR3 coding sequence is TGCAGTGCTAGCGGGACTAGCGGGAGGATAGTGGAGTTCTTC. This chain connects TRBV20-1 to TRBJ2-1, with 15 bases lining up with TRBD2. The CDR3 has 14 residues. V shed 3 bases, J shed 14 bases, and the junction held 8 bases outside the gene matches. Germline V CDR1 and CDR2: DFQATT, SNEGSKA (reference sequence).

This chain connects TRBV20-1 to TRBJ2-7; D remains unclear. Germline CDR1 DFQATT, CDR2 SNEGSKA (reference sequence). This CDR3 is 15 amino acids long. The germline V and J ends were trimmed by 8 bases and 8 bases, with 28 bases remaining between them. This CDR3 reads CSSPGGSGQVYQQYF. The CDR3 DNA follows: TGCAGTTCTCCGGGTGGGTCGGGTCAAGTATACCAGCAGTACTTC.

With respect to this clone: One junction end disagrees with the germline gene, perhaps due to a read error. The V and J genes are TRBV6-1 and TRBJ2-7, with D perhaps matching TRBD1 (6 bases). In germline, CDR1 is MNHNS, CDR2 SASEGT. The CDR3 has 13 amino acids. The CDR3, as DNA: TGTGCCAGCAGACAGGGATTTTCGGACGATCAGTACTTC. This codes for CASRQGFSDDQYF.

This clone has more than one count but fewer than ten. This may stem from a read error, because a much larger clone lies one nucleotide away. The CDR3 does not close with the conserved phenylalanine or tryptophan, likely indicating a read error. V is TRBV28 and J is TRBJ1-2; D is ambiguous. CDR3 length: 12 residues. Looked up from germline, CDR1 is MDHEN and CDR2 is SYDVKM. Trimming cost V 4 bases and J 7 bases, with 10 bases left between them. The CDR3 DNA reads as TGTGCCAGCAGTTATTTTGACTTTGGCTACACCCCC. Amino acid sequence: CASSYFDFGYTP.

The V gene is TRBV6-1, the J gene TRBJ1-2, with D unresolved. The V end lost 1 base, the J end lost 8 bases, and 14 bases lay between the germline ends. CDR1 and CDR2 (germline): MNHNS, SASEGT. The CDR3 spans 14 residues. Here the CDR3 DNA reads TGTGCCAGCAGTGAAGAGGTCAGGTCGAAGGGCTACACCTTC. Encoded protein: CASSEEVRSKGYTF.

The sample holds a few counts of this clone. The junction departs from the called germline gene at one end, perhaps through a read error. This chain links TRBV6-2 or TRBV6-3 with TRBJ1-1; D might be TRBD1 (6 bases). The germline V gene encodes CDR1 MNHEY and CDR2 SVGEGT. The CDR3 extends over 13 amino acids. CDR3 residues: CASTFGGASEAFF. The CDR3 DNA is TGTGCCAGCACCTTCGGGGGGGCCTCTGAAGCCTTCTTT.

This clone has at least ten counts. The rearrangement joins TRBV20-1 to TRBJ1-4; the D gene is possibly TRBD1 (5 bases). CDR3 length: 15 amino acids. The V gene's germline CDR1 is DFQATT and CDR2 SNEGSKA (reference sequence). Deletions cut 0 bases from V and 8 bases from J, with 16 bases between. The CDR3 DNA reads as TGCAGTGCTAGAGAGTCCCAGGACATCGGCGAAAAACTGTTTTTT. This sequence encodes CSARESQDIGEKLFF.

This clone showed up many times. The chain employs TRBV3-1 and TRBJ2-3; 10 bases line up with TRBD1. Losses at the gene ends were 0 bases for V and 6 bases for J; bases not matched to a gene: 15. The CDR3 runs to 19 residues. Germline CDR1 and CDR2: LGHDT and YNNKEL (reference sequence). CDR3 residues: CASSQDWWDRGVDGDTQYF. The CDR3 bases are TGTGCCAGCAGCCAAGATTGGTGGGACAGGGGCGTTGACGGGGATACGCAGTATTTT.

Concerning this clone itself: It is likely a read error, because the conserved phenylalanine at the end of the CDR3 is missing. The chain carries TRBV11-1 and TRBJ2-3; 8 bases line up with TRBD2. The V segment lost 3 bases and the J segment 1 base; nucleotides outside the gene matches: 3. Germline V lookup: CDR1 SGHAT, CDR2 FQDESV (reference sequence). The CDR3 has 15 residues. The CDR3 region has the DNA TGTGCCAGCAGCTTGAGCGGGAGAGGCACAGATACGCAGTATTCT. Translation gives CASSLSGRGTDTQYS.

In DNA, the CDR3 is TGCGCCAGCAGCCAACGCGGCCCGGGACAGCCTAATGAAAAACTGTTTTTT. Amino acid sequence: CASSQRGPGQPNEKLFF. The V and J genes are TRBV5-1 and TRBJ1-4, with TRBD1 matching over 7 bases. Germline-derived CDR1 and CDR2 are SGHRS and YFSETQ. The trim removed 4 bases at V and 3 bases at J, leaving 12 bases unmatched. This CDR3 has 17 residues.

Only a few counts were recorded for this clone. The CDR3 DNA reads TGTGCGTCGGGACTAGCTAACGAGCAGTACTTC. Residues: CASGLANEQYF. The chain combines TRBV10-3 with TRBJ2-7; 9 nucleotides line up with TRBD2. Germline values: CDR1 ENHRY, CDR2 SYGVKD. This CDR3 is 11 amino acids long.

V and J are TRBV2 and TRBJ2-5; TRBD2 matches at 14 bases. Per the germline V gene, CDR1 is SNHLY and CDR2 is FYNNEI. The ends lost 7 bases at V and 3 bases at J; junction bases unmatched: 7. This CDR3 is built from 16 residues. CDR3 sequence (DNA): TGTGCCAGCACCTGGACTAGCGGGAGGTCCAAAGAGACCCAGTACTTC. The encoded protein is CASTWTSGRSKETQYF.

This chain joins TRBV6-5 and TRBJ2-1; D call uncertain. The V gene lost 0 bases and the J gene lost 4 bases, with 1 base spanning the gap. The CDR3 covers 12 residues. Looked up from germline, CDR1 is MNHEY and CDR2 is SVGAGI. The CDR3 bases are TGTGCCAGCAGTTACTCTTACAATGAGCAGTTCTTC. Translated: CASSYSYNEQFF.

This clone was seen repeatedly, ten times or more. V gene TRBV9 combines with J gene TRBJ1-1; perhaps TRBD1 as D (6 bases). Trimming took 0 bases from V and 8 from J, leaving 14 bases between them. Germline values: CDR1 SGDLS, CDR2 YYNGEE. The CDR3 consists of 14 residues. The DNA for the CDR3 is TGTGCCAGCAGCGTAGATTCCACCGGGACAGAAGCTTTCTTT. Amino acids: CASSVDSTGTEAFF.